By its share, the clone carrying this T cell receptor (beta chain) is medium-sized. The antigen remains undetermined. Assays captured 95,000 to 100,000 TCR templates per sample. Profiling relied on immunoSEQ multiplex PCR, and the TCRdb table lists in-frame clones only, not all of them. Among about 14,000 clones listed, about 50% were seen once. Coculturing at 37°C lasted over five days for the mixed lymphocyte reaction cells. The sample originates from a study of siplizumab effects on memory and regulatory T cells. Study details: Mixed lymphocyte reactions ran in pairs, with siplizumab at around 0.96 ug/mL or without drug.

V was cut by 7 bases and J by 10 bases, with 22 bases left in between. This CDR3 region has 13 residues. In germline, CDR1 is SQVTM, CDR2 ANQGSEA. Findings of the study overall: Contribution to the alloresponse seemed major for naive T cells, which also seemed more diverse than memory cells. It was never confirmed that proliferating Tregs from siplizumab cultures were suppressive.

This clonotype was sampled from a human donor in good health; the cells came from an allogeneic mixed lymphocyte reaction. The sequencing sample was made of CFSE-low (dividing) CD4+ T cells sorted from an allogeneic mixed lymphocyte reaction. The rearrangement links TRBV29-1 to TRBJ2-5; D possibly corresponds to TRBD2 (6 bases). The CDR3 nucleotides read TGCAGCGCCTACCGGGAGCAAGGGTGGGACCAGTACTTC. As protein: CSAYREQGWDQYF.